This T cell receptor (beta chain) originates from a study of cytomegalovirus exposure and HLA in healthy donors. Germline V CDR1 and CDR2: MNHNS, SASEGT. The CDR3 spans 13 residues. V was shortened by 5 bases and J by 8 bases, with 12 bases between the two germline ends. Primers for the PCR totalled 60 Vbeta and 13 Jbeta. The assay was immunoSEQ multiplex PCR, and TCRdb's table has in-frame clones only and misses some. The sample includes roughly 77,000 clones. The TCR sequence derives from a female donor in good health and CMV-seropositive. Sequencing used PBMCs. The chain joins TRBV6-1 to TRBJ2-2, with D possibly TRBD2 on 6 matching bases. As DNA, the CDR3 is TGTGCCAGCAGTACTGCCGGGGGTGGGGAGCTGTTTTTT. Translated: CASSTAGGGELFF.